This TCR beta chain was recorded in a study of cytomegalovirus exposure and HLA in healthy donors (dated by TCRdb to 2016 to 2017). Study-level background: A later analysis indicated that the 120 or so validation repertoires were generated on the platform also employed for the approximately 700 repertoires of the first cohort. Besides the first cohort of more than 650 subjects, a separate validation cohort made up of some 110 different subjects was used. The study aimed to test whether cataloging public T cell receptors could reveal signatures of past pathogen exposure. High-throughput TCR immunosequencing, statistical association of individual TCRs with disease status, and machine learning were combined to predict cytomegalovirus infection status. Results the study describes overall, beyond this receptor: A total of fewer than 200 TCR beta chains were listed by the study as associated with cytomegalovirus. The classifier was reported to diagnose cytomegalovirus status with high specificity and sensitivity in both the original and validation cohorts. A later analysis lacked HLA typing for the validation cohort, so it scored co-occurrence in that cohort across all 120 repertoires. In a later analysis, TCRs clustered in the first cohort were found to also tend to co-occur in the roughly 120 validation repertoires, with approximately 93% of cluster scores above 0. The authors suggested that the approach could potentially be extended to other disease states and immunological phenotypes. Across donors, most TCR sequences were observed very rarely, whereas some public TCRs were present in many individuals. In vitro tests confirmed that a few of the cytomegalovirus-associated TCR beta chains recognize cytomegalovirus antigens.

Receptor amplification or capture employed the immunoSEQ multiplex PCR assay. Per the authors' processing: To diagnose cytomegalovirus status from the catalog of TCR beta chain sequences, a statistical classification framework was built. TCRdb limited this immuneACCESS table to in-frame rearrangements with V and J called. A share of clones is missing; checked studies link under half to unresolved V genes, and the rest is unexplained. V, J and clone size were drawn from that table, and D and trimming were deduced from the DNA. A total of roughly 140,000 clones appear in this sample, roughly 91% of them only once. Together, the top ten hold over 3% of the sample. The donors belonged to the validation cohort of over a hundred subjects, which was separate from the roughly 670-subject first cohort. The CDR3 sequence holds 19 residues, the cysteine and phenylalanine included. The entry retains the CDR3 DNA only, 57 bases that are in frame from base 1. Compared with germline, V lacks 0 bases and J lacks 5 bases; bases without a gene match: 11. CDR1 MGHRA and CDR2 YSYEKL are derived from the germline V gene.

About this clone: The antigen it binds to is not known. No qualities accompany the bases; no much larger clone lies one base away.

Material for sequencing was PBMCs. The sequence was obtained from a woman aged 18-29 years in good health and CMV-seropositive. The chain couples TRBV4-1 to TRBJ2-5, and 14 junctional nucleotides match TRBD2. The sequenced DNA: TGCGCCAGCAGCCAAGAGAGACTAGCGGGAGGGCCGGTTTCGGAGACCCAGTACTTC. This codes for CASSQERLAGGPVSETQYF.